This TCR beta chain was documented in a study of blood T cell repertoires in COVID-19. About the study: PBMCs, B-cell-depleted T cells, or T cells were the source of the cDNA or gDNA that made up the material.

Those enrolled in Seattle joined during active infection and were followed longitudinally afterward. This clone was counted only a few times. Here immunoSEQ multiplex PCR was the method, and the copy in TCRdb shows in-frame clones only, minus some. The sample includes 45,000 to 70,000 clones, 87% of them seen just once. The sequence was obtained from a woman aged 60-75 years with COVID-19, enrolled during active disease. Sample: peripheral blood.

The CDR3 here is CASSLGREKLFF. CDR3 DNA: TGTGCCAGCAGCCTCGGTCGGGAAAAACTGTTTTTT. The chain combines TRBV5-4 with TRBJ1-4; D is undetermined. CDR1 is SGHNT and CDR2 is YYREEE in the germline V gene (reference sequence). Trimming shortened V by 4 bases and J by 8 bases, and 9 bases separated the two germline ends. The CDR3 covers 12 residues.